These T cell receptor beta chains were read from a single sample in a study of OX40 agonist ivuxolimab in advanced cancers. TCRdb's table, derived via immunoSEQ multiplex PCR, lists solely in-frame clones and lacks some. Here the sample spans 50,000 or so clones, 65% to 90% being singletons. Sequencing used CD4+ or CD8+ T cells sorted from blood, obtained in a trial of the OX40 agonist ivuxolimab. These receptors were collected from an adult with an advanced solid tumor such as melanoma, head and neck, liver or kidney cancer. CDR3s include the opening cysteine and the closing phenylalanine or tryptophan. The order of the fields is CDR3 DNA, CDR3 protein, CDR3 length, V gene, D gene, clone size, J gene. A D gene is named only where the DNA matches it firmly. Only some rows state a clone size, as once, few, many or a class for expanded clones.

TGTGCCAGCAGCGTCACCCCAACTAGCCAGAAAGAGACCCAGTACTTC | CASSVTPTSQKETQYF | 16 | TRBV9 | - | medium-sized | TRBJ2-5
TGTGCCAGCAGTGAAAAGGGGGGTTCCAAAAACATTCAGTACTTC | CASSEKGGSKNIQYF | 15 | TRBV2 | - | - | TRBJ2-4
TGCGCCAGCAGCTTGGGGGGGGCGCTGAACACTGAAGCTTTCTTT | CASSLGGALNTEAFF | 15 | TRBV5-1 | - | - | TRBJ1-1
TGCGCCAGCAGCCAAGATCGGAGGGGGCGGGGTGAGCAGTTCTTC | CASSQDRRGRGEQFF | 15 | TRBV4-1 | - | - | TRBJ2-1
TGTGCCAGCAGAGGACAGGGCGGCAACACTGAAGCTTTCTTT | CASRGQGGNTEAFF | 14 | TRBV6-1 | TRBD1 | - | TRBJ1-1
TGTGCCAGCAGTTTCCGACAGGGGGGCCTATATGGCTACACCTTC | CASSFRQGGLYGYTF | 15 | TRBV27 | TRBD1 | - | TRBJ1-2
TGTGCCAGCAGCCCCCGGGGGGAGTCTTCACCCCTCCACTTT | CASSPRGESSPLHF | 14 | TRBV7-3 | - | - | TRBJ1-6
TGTGCCAGCTCACCAATGGGACCGGGGAACCCCTACACCTTC | CASSPMGPGNPYTF | 14 | TRBV18 | - | - | TRBJ1-2
TGCGCCAGCAGCCAGGGACAGAAACTCAATGAGCAGTTCTTC | CASSQGQKLNEQFF | 14 | TRBV4-1 | TRBD1 | few | TRBJ2-1
TGCGCCAGCAGCACCGCCGGGACGGACTACAATGAGCAGTTCTTC | CASSTAGTDYNEQFF | 15 | TRBV5-1 | - | - | TRBJ2-1
TGTGCCATCAGTGAAGGCACAGGGGTCTTTAGTCTTGCGGCTTTCTTT | CAISEGTGVFSLAAFF | 16 | TRBV10-3 | TRBD1 | - | TRBJ1-1
TGCGCCAGCAGCTTGGCAAGGACAGGGGCTGGAAACACCATATATTTT | CASSLARTGAGNTIYF | 16 | TRBV5-1 | TRBD1 | - | TRBJ1-3
TGTGCCAGCAGGAGAGGGACAGGGGTCAACGAGCAGTACTTC | CASRRGTGVNEQYF | 14 | TRBV6-1 | TRBD1 | few | TRBJ2-7
TGTGCCAGCAGGGGCACTACCACCGGGGAGCTGTTTTTT | CASRGTTTGELFF | 13 | TRBV28 | - | - | TRBJ2-2
TGTGCCAGCAGCTCAGTAAGGGACAGGCCTGAAAAACTGTTTTTT | CASSSVRDRPEKLFF | 15 | TRBV5-5 | TRBD1 | - | TRBJ1-4
TGCGCCAGCAACAAGGGGACTAGCGGGAAATACGAGCAGTACTTC | CASNKGTSGKYEQYF | 15 | TRBV5-1 | TRBD2 | - | TRBJ2-7
TGTGCCAGTAGTATAGCTTCAGGGGGAAACACCATATATTTT | CASSIASGGNTIYF | 14 | TRBV19 | - | once | TRBJ1-3
TGTGCCAGCAGCAACTCGGGACTAGCGGCCCGGGCTGGGGCCAACGTCCTGACTTTC | CASSNSGLAARAGANVLTF | 19 | TRBV7-3 | TRBD2 | - | TRBJ2-6
TGTGCCAGCAGCGTAGGGGTAAATGGGGAGACCCAGTACTTC | CASSVGVNGETQYF | 14 | TRBV7-9 | - | once | TRBJ2-5
TGTGCCAGCAGTGACGCTGACAGGGGGCATCAGCCCCAGCATTTT | CASSDADRGHQPQHF | 15 | TRBV6-1 | TRBD1 | few | TRBJ1-5
TGTGCCAGTAGTATAGGCGGGAACACTGAAGCTTTCTTT | CASSIGGNTEAFF | 13 | TRBV19 | - | - | TRBJ1-1
TGTGCCAGCAGCATCAGACGGAACAATGAGCAGTTCTTC | CASSIRRNNEQFF | 13 | TRBV7-6 | - | once | TRBJ2-1
TGTGCCAGCAGCCCGGGACAGACCTATGGCTACACCTTC | CASSPGQTYGYTF | 13 | TRBV7-6 | TRBD1 | - | TRBJ1-2
TGTGCCAGCAGCGCCGCGGGAGGGCCTAACAATGAGCAGTTCTTC | CASSAAGGPNNEQFF | 15 | TRBV9 | TRBD2 | - | TRBJ2-1
TGTGCCAGCAGCTCCTTCTCCTACGAGCAGTACTTC | CASSSFSYEQYF | 12 | TRBV5-8 | - | - | TRBJ2-7
TGTGCCAGCAGCCAATGGACTGAAGCTTTCTTT | CASSQWTEAFF | 11 | TRBV14 | - | - | TRBJ1-1
TGTGCCAGCAGCTTAGGCCGGCAGAACACCGGGGAGCTGTTTTTT | CASSLGRQNTGELFF | 15 | TRBV7-2 | - | - | TRBJ2-2
TGTGCCAGCAGACCCGGGACAGGGGATCCCGGGGAGCTGTTTTTT | CASRPGTGDPGELFF | 15 | TRBV27 | TRBD1 | - | TRBJ2-2
TGTGCCAGCAGTTACTCAAGCTCGAGCGGCGAGCAGTACTTC | CASSYSSSSGEQYF | 14 | TRBV6-5 | - | - | TRBJ2-7
TGTGCCAGCTCCGAAGGCGGGGGTAGCACAGATACGCAGTATTTT | CASSEGGGSTDTQYF | 15 | TRBV7-9 | TRBD2 | - | TRBJ2-3
TGCAGCGTAGCACAGGGGCAAGAGACCCAGTACTTC | CSVAQGQETQYF | 12 | TRBV29-1 | TRBD1 | once | TRBJ2-5
TGTGCCAGCAGTCGACAGGGACCAGCCGGGGAGCTGTTTTTT | CASSRQGPAGELFF | 14 | TRBV6-5 | TRBD1 | - | TRBJ2-2
TGCGCCAGCAGTCCCACTAGCGGTGGGAATGAGCAGTTCTTC | CASSPTSGGNEQFF | 14 | TRBV5-1 | TRBD2 | - | TRBJ2-1
TGCGCCAGCAGCGCCCGGGAGATAGGTGAGCAGTTCTTC | CASSAREIGEQFF | 13 | TRBV5-1 | - | - | TRBJ2-1
TGTGCCAGCAGTTACTCAGGTCTTGGCCAAGAGACCCAGTACTTC | CASSYSGLGQETQYF | 15 | TRBV6-5 | - | - | TRBJ2-5
TGTGCCAGCAGCTTATTTGGTAGCACAGATACGCAGTATTTT | CASSLFGSTDTQYF | 14 | TRBV7-9 | - | - | TRBJ2-3
TGTGCCAGTTCCTCGGACAGGACCCTCTCTGGGGCCAACGTCCTGACTTTC | CASSSDRTLSGANVLTF | 17 | TRBV19 | TRBD1 | - | TRBJ2-6
TGTGCCAGCTCTATAGGAGGCTCTGGGGCCAACGTCCTGACTTTC | CASSIGGSGANVLTF | 15 | TRBV18 | - | - | TRBJ2-6
TGCGCCAGCAGTGACAGGTGGCAAGAGACCCAGTACTTC | CASSDRWQETQYF | 13 | TRBV5-1 | - | - | TRBJ2-5
TGTGCCAGCAGCTTGGTTTCAGCCTCAGATACGCAGTATTTT | CASSLVSASDTQYF | 14 | TRBV5-6 | - | - | TRBJ2-3